This entry lists 19 T cell receptor beta chains sequenced from one sample in a study of T cell responses to AZD1222 COVID-19 vaccine. Method: immunoSEQ multiplex PCR; TCRdb's copy keeps in-frame clones and lacks some. The table includes roughly 150,000 clones, more than 90% detected once. Source: peripheral blood, taken 28 days after the second AZD1222 dose. The receptors were gathered from an adult who received the AZD1222 COVID-19 vaccine.

The chain uses TRBV10-1 and TRBJ2-1; D possibly matches TRBD1 or TRBD2 (5 bases each). The germline V gene has CDR1 WNHNN and CDR2 SYGVQD (reference sequence). The CDR3 contains 14 residues. V lost 4 bases, J lost 10 bases, and 17 bases lay in between. This CDR3 reads CASSVGTRIGEQFF. DNA of the CDR3: TGCGCCAGCAGTGTGGGGACCCGAATCGGCGAGCAGTTCTTC.

V is TRBV18 and J is TRBJ1-3; D is uncertain. Germline V gives CDR1 KGHSH, CDR2 LQKENI. The CDR3 sequence is 15 residues long. The V gene lost 4 bases and the J gene lost 2 bases, with 12 bases spanning the gap. The CDR3 bases are TGTGCCAGCTCACAGAATTACGGAACTGGAAACACCATATATTTT. Protein product: CASSQNYGTGNTIYF.

The rearrangement links TRBV6-5 to TRBJ1-2; no reliable D call. The CDR3 totals 15 residues. Trimming shortened V by 5 bases and J by 7 bases, and 20 bases separated the two germline ends. In germline, CDR1 is MNHEY, CDR2 SVGAGI. Here the CDR3 DNA reads TGTGCCAGCAGTCCCCTCCCCGGCGGGAGCAGTGGCTACACCTTC. It specifies CASSPLPGGSSGYTF.

The chain employs TRBV4-2 and TRBJ1-6; unclear D gene. Germline CDR1 and CDR2: LGHNA and YNFKEQ. This CDR3 is built from 16 residues. V shed 0 bases and J shed 10 bases, with 16 bases lying between them. This chain's CDR3 is CASSQEPSGVGSPLHF. DNA for the CDR3: TGTGCCAGCAGCCAAGAGCCTTCTGGCGTTGGCTCACCCCTCCACTTT.

This chain uses TRBV5-4 with TRBJ1-4; D ambiguous. The CDR3 covers 15 residues. Germline V gene data show CDR1 as SGHNT and CDR2 as YYREEE (reference sequence). V was trimmed by 4 bases and J by 8 bases, leaving 18 bases between them. The CDR3 sequence: CASSLKLGFQEKLFF. The CDR3 DNA follows: TGTGCCAGCAGCCTGAAGTTGGGGTTTCAGGAAAAACTGTTTTTT.

This chain connects TRBV7-6 to TRBJ2-7; 13 bases map to TRBD2. Germline-derived CDR1 and CDR2 are SGHVS and FNYEAQ. V trimming: 4 bases; J trimming: 6 bases; junction bases outside the gene matches: 3. The length of the CDR3 is 14 residues. The CDR3 reads CASSSGLAGVEQYF. CDR3 DNA: TGTGCCAGCAGCTCCGGACTAGCGGGGGTCGAGCAGTACTTC.

The chain employs TRBV7-9 and TRBJ2-5, with 9 bases identical to TRBD1. This CDR3 spans 15 amino acids. Germline loops: CDR1 SEHNR, CDR2 FQNEAQ (reference sequence). V shed 4 bases, J shed 5 bases, and the junction held 8 bases outside the gene matches. The CDR3 is CASSSQGAEAETQYF. The DNA for the CDR3 is TGTGCCAGCAGCTCACAGGGGGCGGAGGCCGAGACCCAGTACTTC.

The chain is built from TRBV5-1 and TRBJ1-1, with D perhaps TRBD1 (5 bases). The germline V gene encodes CDR1 SGHRS and CDR2 YFSETQ. The CDR3 runs to 14 residues. The V end was cut by 4 bases, the J end by 1 base, with 11 bases between. The CDR3 coding sequence is TGCGCCAGCAGCCTGAGAGACAGGAACACTGAAGCTTTCTTT. Its translation is CASSLRDRNTEAFF.

This chain connects TRBV7-8 to TRBJ1-3, with D possibly TRBD1 on 6 matching bases. CDR1 SGHVS and CDR2 FQNEAQ come from the germline V gene. Trimming took 0 bases from V and 1 from J, leaving 10 bases between them. The CDR3 covers 16 residues. CDR3 sequence (DNA): TGTGCCAGCAGCTTAGCGCGGGGGCGATCTGGAAACACCATATATTTT. Encoded protein: CASSLARGRSGNTIYF.

The chain recombines TRBV28 with TRBJ2-3, with D maybe TRBD1 (5 bases). The CDR3 has 14 amino acids. Germline V gene sequence: CDR1 MDHEN, CDR2 SYDVKM. Trimming took off 9 bases at V and 0 bases at J, with 13 bases between the two ends. The CDR3 is CASYRKDSTDTQYF. The CDR3 bases are TGTGCCAGTTACAGGAAGGATAGCACAGATACGCAGTATTTT.

The CDR3 region has the DNA TGTGCCTGGAGTGGAATAGCTAACTATGGCTACACCTTC. Its protein product is CAWSGIANYGYTF. The chain carries TRBV30 and TRBJ1-2; no clear D. Looked up from germline, CDR1 is GTSNPN and CDR2 is SVGIG (reference sequence). V dropped 1 base and J dropped 0 bases, with 6 bases sitting between them. This CDR3 region has 13 residues.

This clone was counted a few times. The CDR3 loop is CASSLGQGGNQPQHF. CDR3 DNA sequence: TGTGCCAGCAGCTTGGGACAGGGGGGGAATCAGCCCCAGCATTTT. The J gene is TRBJ1-5, the V gene TRBV5-5; 9 nucleotides line up with TRBD1. V shed 0 bases, J shed 4 bases, and the junction held 2 bases outside the gene matches. The CDR3 extends over 15 amino acids. Germline lookup yields CDR1 SGHKS and CDR2 YYEKEE (reference sequence).

Concerning this clone itself: A junction boundary mismatches the germline segment, possibly from a read error. The chain combines TRBV7-9 with TRBJ2-7, with D perhaps assigned TRBD1 or TRBD2 (5 bases each). Per germline, CDR1 SEHNR and CDR2 FQNEAQ (reference sequence). The CDR3 consists of 12 residues. In DNA form, the CDR3 reads TGTGCCAGCAGCCTAGCTGGGGGCGAGCAGTACTTC. Amino acid sequence: CASSLAGGEQYF.

The genes are TRBV20-1 and TRBJ1-2; D might be TRBD1 (5 bases). V lost 7 bases to trimming and J lost 4 bases, with 10 bases between them. The CDR3 contains 11 residues. The germline CDR1 and CDR2 sequences are DFQATT and SNEGSKA (reference sequence). The CDR3 coding sequence is TGCAGTGGGCCAGGGACCTATGGCTACACCTTC. Amino acid sequence: CSGPGTYGYTF.

The V gene is TRBV7-8, the J gene TRBJ1-5; perhaps TRBD1 as D (5 bases). Germline CDR1 SGHVS, CDR2 FQNEAQ. This CDR3 region has 16 residues. Trimming stripped 5 bases from V and 5 bases from J, with 19 bases between. The CDR3 spells CASSRRVVGGYQPQHF. CDR3 nucleotides: TGTGCCAGCAGCCGTCGGGTGGTCGGGGGTTATCAGCCCCAGCATTTT.

Written as DNA, the CDR3 is TGTGCCAGCAGCTTAAGTGCGGCCAGAGGAGAGACCCAGTACTTC. This sequence encodes CASSLSAARGETQYF. The chain has TRBV7-2 and TRBJ2-5; no clear D. This CDR3 has 15 amino acids. Trimming cost V 2 bases and J 4 bases, with 14 bases left between them. From germline, CDR1 is SGHTA and CDR2 FQGNSA.

The chain couples TRBV12-3 or TRBV12-4 to TRBJ2-3; D possibly corresponds to TRBD2 (6 bases). This CDR3 comprises 13 residues. V lost 3 bases and J lost 5, with 9 bases in between. DNA for the CDR3: TGTGCCAGCAGTTTTGCGGGGAGAGATACGCAGTATTTT. Residues: CASSFAGRDTQYF.

The J gene is TRBJ1-1, the V gene TRBV5-5, with a possible D match to TRBD1 (5 bases). The V end lost 4 bases, the J end lost 5 bases, and 27 bases lay between the germline ends. Germline CDR1 reads SGHKS; CDR2 reads YYEKEE (reference sequence). This CDR3 contains 18 residues. The CDR3 reads CASSLIPMVLLRGTEAFF. DNA for the CDR3: TGTGCCAGCAGCCTCATCCCCATGGTCCTCTTACGGGGGACTGAAGCTTTCTTT.

The chain carries TRBV28 and TRBJ1-2; 11 nucleotides match TRBD1. Germline V lookup: CDR1 MDHEN, CDR2 SYDVKM. The CDR3 covers 17 residues. The J segment lost 8 bases and the V segment lost 6 bases, leaving 17 bases of the junction unmatched. CDR3 sequence (DNA): TGTGCCAGCAGCGGAGCCGGGACCGGACAGGGGGCGCGAGGCTACACCTTC. This translates into CASSGAGTGQGARGYTF.